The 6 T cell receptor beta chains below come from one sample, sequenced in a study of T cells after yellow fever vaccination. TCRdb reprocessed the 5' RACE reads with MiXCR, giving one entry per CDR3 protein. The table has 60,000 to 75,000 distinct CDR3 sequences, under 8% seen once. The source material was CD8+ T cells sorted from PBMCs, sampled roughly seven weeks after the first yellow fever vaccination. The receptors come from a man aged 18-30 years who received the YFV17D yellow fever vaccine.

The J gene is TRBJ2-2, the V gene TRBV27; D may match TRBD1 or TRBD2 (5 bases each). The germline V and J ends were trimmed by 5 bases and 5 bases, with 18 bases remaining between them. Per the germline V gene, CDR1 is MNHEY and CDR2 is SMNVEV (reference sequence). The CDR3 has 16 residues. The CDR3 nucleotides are TGTGCCAGCAGTGAGGGACGGTTAAGGGGAACCGGGGAGCTGTTTTTT. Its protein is CASSEGRLRGTGELFF.

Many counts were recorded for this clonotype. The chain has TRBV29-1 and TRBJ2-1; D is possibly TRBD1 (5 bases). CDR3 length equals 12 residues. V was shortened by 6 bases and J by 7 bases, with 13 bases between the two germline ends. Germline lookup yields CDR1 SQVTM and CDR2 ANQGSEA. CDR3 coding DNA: TGCAGCGTCCCAGACAGACAGAATGAGCAGTTCTTC. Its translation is CSVPDRQNEQFF.

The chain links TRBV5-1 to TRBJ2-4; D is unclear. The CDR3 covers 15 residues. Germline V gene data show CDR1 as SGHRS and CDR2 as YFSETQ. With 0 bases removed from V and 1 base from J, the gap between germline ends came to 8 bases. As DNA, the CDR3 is TGCGCCAGCAGCTTGGATGGGAAGGCCAAAAACATTCAGTACTTC. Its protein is CASSLDGKAKNIQYF.

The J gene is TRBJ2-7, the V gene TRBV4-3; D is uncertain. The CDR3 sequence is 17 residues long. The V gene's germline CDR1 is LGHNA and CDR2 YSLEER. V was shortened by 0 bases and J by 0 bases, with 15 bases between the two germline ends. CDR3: CASSQEMSPGYSYEQYF. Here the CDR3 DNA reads TGCGCCAGCAGCCAAGAAATGTCGCCAGGATACTCCTACGAGCAGTACTTC.

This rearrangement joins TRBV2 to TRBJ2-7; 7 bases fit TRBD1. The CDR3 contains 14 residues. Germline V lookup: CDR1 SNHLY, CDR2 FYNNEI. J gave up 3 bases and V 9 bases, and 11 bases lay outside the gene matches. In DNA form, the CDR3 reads TGTGCCAGATCGGGAAGGGACAGAAACTACGAGCAGTACTTC. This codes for CARSGRDRNYEQYF.

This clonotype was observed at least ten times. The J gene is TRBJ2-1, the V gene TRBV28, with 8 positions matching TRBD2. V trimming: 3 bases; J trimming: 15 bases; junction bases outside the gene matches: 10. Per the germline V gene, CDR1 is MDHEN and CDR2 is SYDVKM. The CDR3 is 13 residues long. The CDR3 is CASSFLAGRRGFF. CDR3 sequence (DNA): TGTGCCAGCAGTTTCCTAGCGGGCCGCCGAGGGTTCTTC.